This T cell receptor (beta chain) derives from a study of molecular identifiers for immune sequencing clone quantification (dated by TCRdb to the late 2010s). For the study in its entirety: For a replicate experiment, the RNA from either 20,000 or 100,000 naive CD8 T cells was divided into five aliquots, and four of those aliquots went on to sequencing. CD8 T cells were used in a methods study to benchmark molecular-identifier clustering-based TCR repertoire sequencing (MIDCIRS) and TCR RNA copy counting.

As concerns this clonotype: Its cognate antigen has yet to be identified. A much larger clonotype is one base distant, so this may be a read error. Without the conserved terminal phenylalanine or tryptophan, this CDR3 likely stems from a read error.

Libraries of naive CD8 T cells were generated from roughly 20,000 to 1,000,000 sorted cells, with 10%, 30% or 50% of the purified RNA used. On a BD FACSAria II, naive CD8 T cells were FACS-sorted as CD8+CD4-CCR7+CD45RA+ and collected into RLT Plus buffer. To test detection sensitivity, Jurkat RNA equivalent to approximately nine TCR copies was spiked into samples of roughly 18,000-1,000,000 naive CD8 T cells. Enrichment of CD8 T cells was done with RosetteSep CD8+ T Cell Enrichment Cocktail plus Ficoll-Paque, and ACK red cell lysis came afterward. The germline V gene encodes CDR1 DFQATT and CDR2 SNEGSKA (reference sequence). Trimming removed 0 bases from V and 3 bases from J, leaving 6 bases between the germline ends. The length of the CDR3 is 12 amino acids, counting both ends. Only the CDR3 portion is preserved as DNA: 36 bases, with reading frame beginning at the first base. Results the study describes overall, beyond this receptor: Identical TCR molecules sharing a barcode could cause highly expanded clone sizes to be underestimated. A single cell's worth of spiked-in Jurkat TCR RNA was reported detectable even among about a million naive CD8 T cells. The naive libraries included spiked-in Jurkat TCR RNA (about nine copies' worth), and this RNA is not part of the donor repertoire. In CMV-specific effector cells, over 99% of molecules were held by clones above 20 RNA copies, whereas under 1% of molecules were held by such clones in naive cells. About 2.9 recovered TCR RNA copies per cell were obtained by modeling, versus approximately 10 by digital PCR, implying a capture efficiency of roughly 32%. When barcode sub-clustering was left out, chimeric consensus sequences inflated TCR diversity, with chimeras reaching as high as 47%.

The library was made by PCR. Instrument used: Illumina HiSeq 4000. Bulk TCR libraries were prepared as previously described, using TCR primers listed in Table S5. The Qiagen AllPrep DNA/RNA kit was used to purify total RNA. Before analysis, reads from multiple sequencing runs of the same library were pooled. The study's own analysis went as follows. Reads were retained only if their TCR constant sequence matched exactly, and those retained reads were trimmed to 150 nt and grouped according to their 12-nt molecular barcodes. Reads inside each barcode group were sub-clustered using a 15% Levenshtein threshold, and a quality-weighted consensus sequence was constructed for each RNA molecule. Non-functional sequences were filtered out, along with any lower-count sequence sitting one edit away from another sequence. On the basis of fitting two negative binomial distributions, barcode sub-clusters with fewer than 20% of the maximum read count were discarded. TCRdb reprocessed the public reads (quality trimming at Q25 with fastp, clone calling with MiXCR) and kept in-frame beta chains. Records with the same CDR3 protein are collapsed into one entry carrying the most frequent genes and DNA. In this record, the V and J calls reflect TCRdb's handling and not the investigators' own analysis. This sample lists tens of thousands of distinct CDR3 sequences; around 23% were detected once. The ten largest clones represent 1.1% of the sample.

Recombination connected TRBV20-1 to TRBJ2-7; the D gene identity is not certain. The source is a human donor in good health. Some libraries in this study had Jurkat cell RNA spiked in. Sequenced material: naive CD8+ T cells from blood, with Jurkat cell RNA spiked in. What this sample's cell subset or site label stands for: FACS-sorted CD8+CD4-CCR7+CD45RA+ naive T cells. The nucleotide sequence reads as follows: TGCAGTGCTAGAGAGATCTACTACGAGCAGTACCTC. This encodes CSAREIYYEQYL.